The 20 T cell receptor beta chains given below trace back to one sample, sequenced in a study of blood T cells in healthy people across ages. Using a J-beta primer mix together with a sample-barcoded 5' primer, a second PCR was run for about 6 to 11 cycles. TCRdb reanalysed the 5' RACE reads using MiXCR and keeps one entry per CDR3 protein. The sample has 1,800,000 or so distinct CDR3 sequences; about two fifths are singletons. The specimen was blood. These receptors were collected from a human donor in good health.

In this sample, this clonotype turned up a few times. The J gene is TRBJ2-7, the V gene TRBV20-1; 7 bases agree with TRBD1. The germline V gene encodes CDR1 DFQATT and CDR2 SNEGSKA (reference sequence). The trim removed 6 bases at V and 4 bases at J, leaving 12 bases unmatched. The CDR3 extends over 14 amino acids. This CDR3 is CSATNTGAIYEQYF. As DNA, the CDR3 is TGCAGTGCCACCAATACAGGGGCGATATACGAGCAGTACTTC.

CDR3 DNA sequence: TGTGCCAGCAAAACAGGGGGCGGTCAGCCCCAGCATTTT. Protein: CASKTGGGQPQHF. The gene calls are TRBV7-3 and TRBJ1-5; 9 bases agree with TRBD1. CDR1 and CDR2 from the germline V gene are SGHTA and FQGTGA. The CDR3 is 13 residues long. The junction had 4 bases not matched to a gene; V was cut back by 7 bases and J by 6 bases. Filled out from reference TRBV7-3 and TRBJ1-5, the complete variable domain reads GAGVSQTPSNKVTEKGKYVELRCDPISGHTALYWYRQSLGQGPEFLIYFQGTGAADDSGLPNDRFFAVRPEGSVSTLKIQRTERGDSAVYLCASKTGGGQPQHFGDGTRLSIL.

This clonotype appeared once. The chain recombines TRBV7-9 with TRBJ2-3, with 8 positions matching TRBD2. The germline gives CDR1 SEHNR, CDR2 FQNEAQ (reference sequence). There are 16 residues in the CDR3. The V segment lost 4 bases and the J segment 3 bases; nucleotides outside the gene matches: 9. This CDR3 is CASSSQGLDVTDTQYF. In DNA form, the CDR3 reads TGTGCCAGCAGCTCGCAGGGACTAGACGTGACAGATACGCAGTATTTT.

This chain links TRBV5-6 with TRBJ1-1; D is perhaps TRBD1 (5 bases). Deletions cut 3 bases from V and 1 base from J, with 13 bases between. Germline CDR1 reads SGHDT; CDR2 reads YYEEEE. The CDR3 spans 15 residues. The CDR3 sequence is CASSYPIGQNTEAFF. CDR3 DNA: TGTGCCAGCAGCTATCCTATTGGACAGAACACTGAAGCTTTCTTT.

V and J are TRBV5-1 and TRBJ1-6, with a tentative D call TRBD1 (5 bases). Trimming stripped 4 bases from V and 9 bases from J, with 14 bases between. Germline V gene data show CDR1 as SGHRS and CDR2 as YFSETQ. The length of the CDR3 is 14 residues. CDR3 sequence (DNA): TGCGCCAGCAGCATTGGTCTAGGGGTTTCACCCCTCCACTTT. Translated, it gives CASSIGLGVSPLHF.

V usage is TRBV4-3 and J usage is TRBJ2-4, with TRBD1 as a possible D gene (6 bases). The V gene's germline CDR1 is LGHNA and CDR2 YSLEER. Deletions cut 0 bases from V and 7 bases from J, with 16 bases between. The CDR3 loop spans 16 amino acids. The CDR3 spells CASSQEAGRGANIQYF. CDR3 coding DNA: TGCGCCAGCAGCCAAGAGGCGGGCAGGGGAGCGAACATTCAGTACTTC.

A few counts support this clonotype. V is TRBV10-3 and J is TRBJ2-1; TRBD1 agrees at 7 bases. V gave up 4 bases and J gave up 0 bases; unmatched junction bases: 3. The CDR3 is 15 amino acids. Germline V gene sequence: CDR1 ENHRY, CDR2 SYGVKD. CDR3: CAISVGTDSYNEQFF. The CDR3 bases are TGTGCCATCAGTGTAGGGACAGACTCCTACAATGAGCAGTTCTTC.

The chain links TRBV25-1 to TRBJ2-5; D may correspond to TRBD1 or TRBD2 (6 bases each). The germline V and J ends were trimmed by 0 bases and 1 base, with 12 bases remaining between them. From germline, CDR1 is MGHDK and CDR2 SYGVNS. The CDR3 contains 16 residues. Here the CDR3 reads CASSEYEGGLQETQYF. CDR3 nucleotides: TGTGCCAGCAGTGAATATGAGGGGGGCCTCCAAGAGACCCAGTACTTC.

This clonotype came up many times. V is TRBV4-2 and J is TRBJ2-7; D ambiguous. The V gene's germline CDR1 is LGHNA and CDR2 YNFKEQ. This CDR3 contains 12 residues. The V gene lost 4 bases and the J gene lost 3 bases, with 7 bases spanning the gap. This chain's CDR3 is CASSRNNYEQYF. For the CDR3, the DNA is TGTGCCAGCAGCCGCAATAACTACGAGCAGTACTTC.

The CDR3, as DNA: TGCGCCAGCAGCTTCGGGACAGGTCCTACGGAGCAGTACTTC. Its protein is CASSFGTGPTEQYF. The chain joins TRBV5-1 to TRBJ2-7, with TRBD1 matching 8 bases. The junction had 8 bases not matched to a gene; V was cut back by 2 bases and J by 7 bases. The CDR3 has 14 amino acids. Germline V gene sequence: CDR1 SGHRS, CDR2 YFSETQ.

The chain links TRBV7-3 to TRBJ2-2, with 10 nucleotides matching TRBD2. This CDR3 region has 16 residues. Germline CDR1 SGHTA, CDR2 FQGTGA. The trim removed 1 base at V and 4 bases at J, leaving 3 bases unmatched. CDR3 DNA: TGTGCCAGCAGCTTAAATAGCGGGGGGACCACCGGGGAGCTGTTTTTT. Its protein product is CASSLNSGGTTGELFF. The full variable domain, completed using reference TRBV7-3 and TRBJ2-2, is GAGVSQTPSNKVTEKGKYVELRCDPISGHTALYWYRQSLGQGPEFLIYFQGTGAADDSGLPNDRFFAVRPEGSVSTLKIQRTERGDSAVYLCASSLNSGGTTGELFFGEGSRLTVL.

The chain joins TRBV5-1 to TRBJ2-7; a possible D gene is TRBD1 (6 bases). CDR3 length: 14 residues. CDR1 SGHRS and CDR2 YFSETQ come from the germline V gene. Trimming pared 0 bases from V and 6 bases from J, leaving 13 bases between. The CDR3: CASSLAPGQTEQYF. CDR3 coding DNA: TGCGCCAGCAGCTTGGCTCCGGGACAAACCGAGCAGTACTTC.

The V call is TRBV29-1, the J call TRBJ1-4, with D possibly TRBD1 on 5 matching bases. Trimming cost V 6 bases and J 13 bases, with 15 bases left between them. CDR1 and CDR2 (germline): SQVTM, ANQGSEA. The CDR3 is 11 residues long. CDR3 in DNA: TGCAGCGTCTCGGCAGGGACGGGACTGTTTTTT. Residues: CSVSAGTGLFF.

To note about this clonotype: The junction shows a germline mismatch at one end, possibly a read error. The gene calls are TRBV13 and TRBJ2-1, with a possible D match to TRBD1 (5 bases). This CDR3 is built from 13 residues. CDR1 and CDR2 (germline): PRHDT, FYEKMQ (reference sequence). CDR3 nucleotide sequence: TGTGCCGGCAGCTTTGGGTCAGGGAATGAGCAGTTCTTC. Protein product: CAGSFGSGNEQFF.

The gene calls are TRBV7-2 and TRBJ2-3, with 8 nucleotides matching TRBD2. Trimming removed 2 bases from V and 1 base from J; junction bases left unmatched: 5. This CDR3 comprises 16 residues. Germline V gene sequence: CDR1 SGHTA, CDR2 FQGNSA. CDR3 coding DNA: TGTGCCAGCAGCTTATTGACTAGCGAAGGCACAGATACGCAGTATTTT. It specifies CASSLLTSEGTDTQYF.

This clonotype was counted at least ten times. The CDR3 coding sequence is TGTGCCAGCAGCCAACAGGGGAGCTCCTACAATGAGCAGTTCTTC. Translation gives CASSQQGSSYNEQFF. The chain has TRBV7-2 and TRBJ2-1; 7 bases line up with TRBD1. CDR3 length: 15 amino acids. V lost 5 bases and J lost 0; bases outside the gene matches: 4. Looked up from germline, CDR1 is SGHTA and CDR2 is FQGNSA.

Here the CDR3 reads CASSLEGFTAFF. The CDR3 nucleotides are TGTGCCAGCAGCCTCGAAGGGTTTACGGCTTTCTTT. The chain is built from TRBV2 and TRBJ1-1, with no clear D. CDR1 is SNHLY, CDR2 FYNNEI, per germline. Trimming took 6 bases from V and 11 from J, leaving 16 bases between them. CDR3 size: 12 residues.

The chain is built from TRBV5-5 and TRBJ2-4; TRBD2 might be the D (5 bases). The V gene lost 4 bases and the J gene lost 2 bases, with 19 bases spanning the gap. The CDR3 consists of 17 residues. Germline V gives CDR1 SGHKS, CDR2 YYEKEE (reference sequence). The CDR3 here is CASSPEANLRTKNIQYF. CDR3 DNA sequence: TGTGCCAGCAGCCCGGAGGCGAATTTGAGGACCAAAAACATTCAGTACTTC.

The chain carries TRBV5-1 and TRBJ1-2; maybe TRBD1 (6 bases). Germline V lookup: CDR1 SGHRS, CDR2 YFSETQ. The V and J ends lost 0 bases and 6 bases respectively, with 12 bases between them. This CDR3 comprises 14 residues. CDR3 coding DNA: TGCGCCAGCAGCTTGGCCAACCAGGGGAATGGCTACACCTTC. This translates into CASSLANQGNGYTF.

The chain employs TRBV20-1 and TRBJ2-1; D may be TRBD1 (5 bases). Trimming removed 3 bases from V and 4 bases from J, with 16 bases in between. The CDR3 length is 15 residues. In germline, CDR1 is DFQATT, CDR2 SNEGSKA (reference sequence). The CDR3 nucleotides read TGCAGTGCTAGTGAGGCCAGGGCCTCTTACAATGAGCAGTTCTTC. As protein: CSASEARASYNEQFF.